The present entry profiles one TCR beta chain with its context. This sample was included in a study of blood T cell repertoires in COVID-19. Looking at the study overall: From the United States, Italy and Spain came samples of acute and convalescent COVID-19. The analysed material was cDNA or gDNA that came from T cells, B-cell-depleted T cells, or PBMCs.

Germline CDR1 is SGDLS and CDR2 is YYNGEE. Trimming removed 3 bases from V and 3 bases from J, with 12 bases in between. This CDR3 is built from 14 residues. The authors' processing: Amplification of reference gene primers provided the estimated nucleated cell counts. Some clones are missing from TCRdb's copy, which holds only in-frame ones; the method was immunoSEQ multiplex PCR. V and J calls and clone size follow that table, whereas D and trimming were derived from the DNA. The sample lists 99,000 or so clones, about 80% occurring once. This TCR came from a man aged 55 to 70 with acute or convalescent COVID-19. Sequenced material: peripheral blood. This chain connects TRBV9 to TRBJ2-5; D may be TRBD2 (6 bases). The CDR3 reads CASSAGTVKETQYF. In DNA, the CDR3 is TGTGCCAGCAGCGCGGGGACTGTAAAAGAGACCCAGTACTTC.